This TCR beta chain derives from a study of blood T cell repertoires in COVID-19. In the study overall: Donors in the United States, Italy and Spain gave samples during acute or convalescent COVID-19. Sources were T cells, B-cell-depleted T cells, or PBMCs; the material itself was cDNA or gDNA.

Original processing notes: For nucleated cells, counts were estimated from reference gene primer amplification. Repertoires were generated with immunoSEQ multiplex PCR, while TCRdb's copy carries only in-frame clones and drops some. The V and J calls and clone size are taken from that table; D and trimming were inferred from the DNA. The data hold tens of thousands of clones, with 70% to 90% observed a single time. In germline, CDR1 is LNHDA, CDR2 SQIVND (reference sequence). V lost 5 bases and J lost 2, with 10 bases in between. The CDR3 has 13 amino acids. This clonotype originated in a woman between 65 and 79 years old with active COVID-19. Sequences were obtained from peripheral blood. The gene calls are TRBV19 and TRBJ2-7, with a weak D call TRBD1 (6 bases). The CDR3 region has the DNA TGTGCCAGTAGTGTACAGGGAACCTACGAGCAGTACTTC. It codes for CASSVQGTYEQYF.